This entry lists 7 T cell receptor beta chains sequenced from one sample in a study of radiation and T cells in renal cell carcinoma. Indicated time point: blood 4 weeks post-SBRT, at nephrectomy. Treatment described: 15 Gy SBRT to primary tumor, nephrectomy 4 weeks later. The repertoire was sequenced with immunoSEQ multiplex PCR; TCRdb's copy has only in-frame clones and lacks some. The sample gives tens of thousands of clones, 70% to 90% of which show up once; roughly a tenth is in the top ten. This specimen consisted of blood, obtained from a patient whose treatment included radiotherapy and nephrectomy. These receptors were collected from a man aged 45-65 years with renal cell carcinoma.

The rearrangement joins TRBV7-9 to TRBJ2-5; 7 bases agree with TRBD1. CDR3 length: 14 residues. Trimming at V came to 5 bases and at J to 5 bases, leaving 8 bases not matched to a gene. CDR1 and CDR2 from the germline V gene are SEHNR and FQNEAQ (reference sequence). The CDR3 protein is CASSTYRGSETQYF. CDR3 nucleotides: TGTGCCAGCAGCACGTACAGGGGCTCCGAGACCCAGTACTTC. Supplemented by reference TRBV7-9 and TRBJ2-5, the full variable domain reads DTGVSQNPRHKITKRGQNVTFRCDPISEHNRLYWYRQTLGQGPEFLTYFQNEAQLEKSRLLSDRFSAERPKGSFSTLEIQRTEQGDSAMYLCASSTYRGSETQYFGPGTRLLVL.

The V and J genes are TRBV7-9 and TRBJ2-7; D is unclear. This CDR3 comprises 14 residues. V dropped 1 base and J dropped 2 bases, with 9 bases sitting between them. Germline CDR1 reads SEHNR; CDR2 reads FQNEAQ (reference sequence). The CDR3 sequence: CASSLGSGPYEQYF. The CDR3 DNA follows: TGTGCCAGCAGCTTAGGAAGTGGGCCCTACGAGCAGTACTTC. Based on the CDR3 plus reference TRBV7-9 and TRBJ2-7, the full variable domain is DTGVSQNPRHKITKRGQNVTFRCDPISEHNRLYWYRQTLGQGPEFLTYFQNEAQLEKSRLLSDRFSAERPKGSFSTLEIQRTEQGDSAMYLCASSLGSGPYEQYFGPGTRLTVT.

The CDR3 DNA reads TGTGCCAGCAGCTTAAGTGGGACTAGCGGGGGGGCCGGGGAGCTGTTTTTT. This translates into CASSLSGTSGGAGELFF. The genes are TRBV7-2 and TRBJ2-2, with TRBD2 matching 16 bases. Germline CDR1 SGHTA, CDR2 FQGNSA. The CDR3 extends over 17 amino acids. With V trimmed by 2 bases and J by 6 bases, 3 bases remained unmatched.

The genes are TRBV11-2 and TRBJ2-1; 16 nucleotides align to TRBD2. The J segment lost 2 bases and the V segment lost 6 bases, leaving 10 bases of the junction unmatched. Looked up from germline, CDR1 is SGHAT and CDR2 is FQNNGV. This CDR3 has 19 residues. CDR3 residues: CASRPKPGLAGGTYNEQFF. The CDR3 DNA follows: TGTGCCAGCAGACCTAAACCGGGACTAGCGGGAGGGACCTACAATGAGCAGTTCTTC.

This chain links TRBV18 with TRBJ2-5; unclear D gene. The V end lost 4 bases, the J end lost 3 bases, and 12 bases lay between the germline ends. The CDR3 runs to 14 residues. The germline V gene encodes CDR1 KGHSH and CDR2 LQKENI. CDR3 loop: CASSLYGQKETQYF. The CDR3 DNA is TGTGCCAGCTCACTTTACGGGCAGAAAGAGACCCAGTACTTC.

The chain is built from TRBV11-3 and TRBJ1-2; D unclear. The CDR3 is 20 residues long. The V and J ends lost 4 bases and 5 bases respectively, with 32 bases between them. CDR1 is SGHNT and CDR2 is YENEEA in the germline V gene. DNA for the CDR3: TGTGCCAGCAGCTCCTTATATGGGCGTCGAACGGAGGAAAACATGTATGGCTACACCTTC. Protein: CASSSLYGRRTEENMYGYTF.

The chain carries TRBV4-1 and TRBJ2-2; weak D call: TRBD1 (6 bases). Trimming left V 0 bases short and J 6 bases short, with 8 bases between. The CDR3 sequence is 14 residues long. Germline CDR1 reads MGHRA; CDR2 reads YSYEKL. The CDR3 here is CASSQDEGAGELFF. The DNA for the CDR3 is TGCGCCAGCAGCCAAGATGAGGGGGCCGGGGAGCTGTTTTTT.